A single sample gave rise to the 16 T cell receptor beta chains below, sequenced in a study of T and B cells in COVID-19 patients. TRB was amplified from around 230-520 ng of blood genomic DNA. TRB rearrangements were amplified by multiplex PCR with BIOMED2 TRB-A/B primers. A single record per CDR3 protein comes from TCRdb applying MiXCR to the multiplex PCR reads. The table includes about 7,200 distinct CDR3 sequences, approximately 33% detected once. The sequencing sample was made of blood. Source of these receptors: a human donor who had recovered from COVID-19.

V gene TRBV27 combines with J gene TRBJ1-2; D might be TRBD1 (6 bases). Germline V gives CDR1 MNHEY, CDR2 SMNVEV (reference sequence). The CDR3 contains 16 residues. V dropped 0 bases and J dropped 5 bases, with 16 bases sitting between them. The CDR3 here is CASSLSGTTLFYGYTF. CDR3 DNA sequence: TGTGCCAGCAGTTTATCTGGGACAACCCTATTTTATGGCTACACCTTC.

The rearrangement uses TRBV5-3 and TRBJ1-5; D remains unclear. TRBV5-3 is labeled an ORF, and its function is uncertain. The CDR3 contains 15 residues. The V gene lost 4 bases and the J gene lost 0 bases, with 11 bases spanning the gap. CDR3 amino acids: CARSLDGNSNQPQHF. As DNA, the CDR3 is TGTGCCAGAAGCCTTGACGGTAATAGCAATCAGCCCCAGCATTTT.

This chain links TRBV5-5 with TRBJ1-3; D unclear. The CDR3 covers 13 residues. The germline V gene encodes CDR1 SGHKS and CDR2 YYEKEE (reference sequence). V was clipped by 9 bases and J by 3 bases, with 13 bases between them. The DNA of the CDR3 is TGTGCCACCTCGACAACAGATGGAAACACCATATATTTT. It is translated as CATSTTDGNTIYF.

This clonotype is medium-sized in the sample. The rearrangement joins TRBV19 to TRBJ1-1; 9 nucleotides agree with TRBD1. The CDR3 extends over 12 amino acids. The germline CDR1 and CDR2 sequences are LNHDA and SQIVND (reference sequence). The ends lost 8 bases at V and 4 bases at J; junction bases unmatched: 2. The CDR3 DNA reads TGTGCCAGTTCGGACAGGGGCACTGAAGCTTTCTTT. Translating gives CASSDRGTEAFF.

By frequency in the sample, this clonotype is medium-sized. For the CDR3, the DNA is TGTGCCAGCAGCTTGAGGCGCGGATTAGATACGCAGTATTTT. Residues: CASSLRRGLDTQYF. The genes are TRBV13 and TRBJ2-3; unclear D gene. There are 14 residues in the CDR3. Germline CDR1 and CDR2: PRHDT and FYEKMQ (reference sequence). V was clipped by 3 bases and J by 5 bases, with 12 bases between them.

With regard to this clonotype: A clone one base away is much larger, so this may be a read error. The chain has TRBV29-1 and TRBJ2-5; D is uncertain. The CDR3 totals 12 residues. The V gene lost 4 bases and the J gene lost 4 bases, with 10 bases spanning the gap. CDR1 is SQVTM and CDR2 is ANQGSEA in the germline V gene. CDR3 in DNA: TGCAGCGTTGCGGAAGTACGAGAGACCCAGTACTTC. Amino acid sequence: CSVAEVRETQYF.

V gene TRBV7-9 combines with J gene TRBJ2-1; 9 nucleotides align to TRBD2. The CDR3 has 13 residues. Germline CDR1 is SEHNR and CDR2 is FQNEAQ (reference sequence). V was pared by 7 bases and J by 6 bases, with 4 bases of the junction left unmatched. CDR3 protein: CASIASGTNEQFF. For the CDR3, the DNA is TGTGCCAGCATCGCTAGCGGGACCAATGAGCAGTTCTTC. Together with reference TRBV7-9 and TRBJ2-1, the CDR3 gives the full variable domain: DTGVSQNPRHKITKRGQNVTFRCDPISEHNRLYWYRQTLGQGPEFLTYFQNEAQLEKSRLLSDRFSAERPKGSFSTLEIQRTEQGDSAMYLCASIASGTNEQFFGPGTRLTVL.

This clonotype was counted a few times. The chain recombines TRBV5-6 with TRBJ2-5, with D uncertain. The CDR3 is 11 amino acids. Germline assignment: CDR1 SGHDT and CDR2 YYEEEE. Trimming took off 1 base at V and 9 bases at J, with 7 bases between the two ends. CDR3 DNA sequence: TGTGCCAGCAGCTTGACGAGATCCCAGTACTTC. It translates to CASSLTRSQYF. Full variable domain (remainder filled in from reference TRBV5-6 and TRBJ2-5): DAGVTQSPTHLIKTRGQQVTLRCSPKSGHDTVSWYQQALGQGPQFIFQYYEEEERQRGNFPDRFSGHQFPNYSSELNVNALLLGDSALYLCASSLTRSQYFGPGTRLLVL.

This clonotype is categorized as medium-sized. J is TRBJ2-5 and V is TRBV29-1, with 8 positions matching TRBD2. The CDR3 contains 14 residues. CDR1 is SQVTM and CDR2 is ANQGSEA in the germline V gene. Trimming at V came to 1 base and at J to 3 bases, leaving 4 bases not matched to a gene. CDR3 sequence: CSVEARGGEETQYF. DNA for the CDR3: TGCAGCGTTGAAGCCCGGGGGGGTGAAGAGACCCAGTACTTC.

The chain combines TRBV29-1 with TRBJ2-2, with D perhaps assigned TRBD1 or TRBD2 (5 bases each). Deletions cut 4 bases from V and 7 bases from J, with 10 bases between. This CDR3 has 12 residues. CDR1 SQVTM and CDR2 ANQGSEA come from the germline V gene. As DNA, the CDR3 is TGCAGCGTTGTCGGGGCCAGCGGGGAGCTGTTTTTT. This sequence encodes CSVVGASGELFF.

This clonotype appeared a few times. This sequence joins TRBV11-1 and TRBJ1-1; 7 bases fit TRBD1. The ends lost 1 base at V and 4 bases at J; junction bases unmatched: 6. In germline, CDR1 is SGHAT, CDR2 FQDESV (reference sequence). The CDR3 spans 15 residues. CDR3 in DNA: TGTGCCAGCAGCTTAGGAGGCAGGGGGGGCACTGAAGCTTTCTTT. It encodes CASSLGGRGGTEAFF.

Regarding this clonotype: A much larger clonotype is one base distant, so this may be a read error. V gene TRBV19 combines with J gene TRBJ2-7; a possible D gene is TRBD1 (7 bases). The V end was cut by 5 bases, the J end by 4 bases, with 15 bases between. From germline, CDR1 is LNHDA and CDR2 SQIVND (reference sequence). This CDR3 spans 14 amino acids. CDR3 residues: CASSPGGLFYEQYF. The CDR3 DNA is TGTGCCAGTAGTCCAGGGGGGCTCTTTTACGAGCAGTACTTC.

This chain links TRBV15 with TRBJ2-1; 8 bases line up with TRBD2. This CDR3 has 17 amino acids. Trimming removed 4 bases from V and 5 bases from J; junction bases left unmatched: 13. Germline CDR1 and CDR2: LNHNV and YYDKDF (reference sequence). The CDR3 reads CATSITKTSGDNNEQFF. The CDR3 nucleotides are TGTGCCACCAGCATAACAAAAACTAGCGGAGATAACAATGAGCAGTTCTTC.

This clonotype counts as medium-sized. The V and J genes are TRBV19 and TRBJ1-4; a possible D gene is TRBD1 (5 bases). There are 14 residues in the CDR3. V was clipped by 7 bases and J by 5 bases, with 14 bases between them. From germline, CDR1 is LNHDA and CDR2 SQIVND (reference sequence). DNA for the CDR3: TGTGCCAGTACCCCAGGGATATTGAATGAAAAACTGTTTTTT. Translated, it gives CASTPGILNEKLFF. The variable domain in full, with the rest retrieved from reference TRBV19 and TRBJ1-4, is DGGITQSPKYLFRKEGQNVTLSCEQNLNHDAMYWYRQDPGQGLRLIYYSQIVNDFQKGDIAEGYSVSREKKESFPLTVTSAQKNPTAFYLCASTPGILNEKLFFGSGTQLSVL.

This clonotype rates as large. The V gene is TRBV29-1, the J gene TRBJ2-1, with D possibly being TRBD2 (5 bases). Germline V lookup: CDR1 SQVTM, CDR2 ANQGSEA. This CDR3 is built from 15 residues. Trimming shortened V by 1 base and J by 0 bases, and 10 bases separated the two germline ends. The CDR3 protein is CSVEVWESSYNEQFF. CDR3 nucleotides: TGCAGCGTTGAAGTGTGGGAGAGCTCCTACAATGAGCAGTTCTTC.

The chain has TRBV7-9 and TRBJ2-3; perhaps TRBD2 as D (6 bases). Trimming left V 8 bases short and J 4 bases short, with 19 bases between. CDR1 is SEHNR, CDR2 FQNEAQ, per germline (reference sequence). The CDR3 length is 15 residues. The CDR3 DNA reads TGTGCCAGCCGCCCGGGACTCGGCGAGGCAGATACGCAGTATTTT. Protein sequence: CASRPGLGEADTQYF.